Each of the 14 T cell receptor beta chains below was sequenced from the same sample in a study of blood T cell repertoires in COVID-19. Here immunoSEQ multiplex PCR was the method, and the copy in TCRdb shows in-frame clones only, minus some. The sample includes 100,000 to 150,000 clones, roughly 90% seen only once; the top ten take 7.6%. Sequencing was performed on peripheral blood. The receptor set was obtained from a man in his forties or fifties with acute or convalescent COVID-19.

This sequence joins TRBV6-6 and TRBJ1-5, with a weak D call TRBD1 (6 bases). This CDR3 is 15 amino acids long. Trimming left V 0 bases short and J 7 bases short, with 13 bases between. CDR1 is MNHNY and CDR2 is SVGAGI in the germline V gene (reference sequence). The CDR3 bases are TGTGCCAGCAGTTACTCGCTGCAGGGGACGCAGCCCCAGCATTTT. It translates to CASSYSLQGTQPQHF.

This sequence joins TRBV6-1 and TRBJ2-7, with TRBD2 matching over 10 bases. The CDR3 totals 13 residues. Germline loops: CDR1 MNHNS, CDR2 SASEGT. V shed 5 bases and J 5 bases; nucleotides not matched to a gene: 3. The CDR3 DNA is TGTGCCAGCAGTTCGGGACTAGCGAACGAGCAGTACTTC. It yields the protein CASSSGLANEQYF.

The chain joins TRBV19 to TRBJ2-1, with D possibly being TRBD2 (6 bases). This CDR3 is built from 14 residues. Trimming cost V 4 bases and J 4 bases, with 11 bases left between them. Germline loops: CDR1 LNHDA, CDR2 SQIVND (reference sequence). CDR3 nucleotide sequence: TGTGCCAGTAGTACAGCGGGCCAATACAATGAGCAGTTCTTC. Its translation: CASSTAGQYNEQFF.

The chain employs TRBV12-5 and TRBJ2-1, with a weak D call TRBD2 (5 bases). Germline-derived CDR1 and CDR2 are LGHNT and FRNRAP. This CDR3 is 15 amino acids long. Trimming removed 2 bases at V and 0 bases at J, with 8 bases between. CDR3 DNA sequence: TGTGCTAGTGGTTTGTGGCTAGCCTCCTACAATGAGCAGTTCTTC. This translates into CASGLWLASYNEQFF.

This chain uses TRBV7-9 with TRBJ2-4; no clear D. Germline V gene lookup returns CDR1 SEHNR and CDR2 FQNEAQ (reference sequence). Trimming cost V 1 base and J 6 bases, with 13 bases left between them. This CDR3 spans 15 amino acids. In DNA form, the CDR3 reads TGTGCCAGCAGCTTAGATCAATCCCCTATAAACATTCAGTACTTC. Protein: CASSLDQSPINIQYF. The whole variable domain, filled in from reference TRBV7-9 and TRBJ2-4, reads DTGVSQNPRHKITKRGQNVTFRCDPISEHNRLYWYRQTLGQGPEFLTYFQNEAQLEKSRLLSDRFSAERPKGSFSTLEIQRTEQGDSAMYLCASSLDQSPINIQYFGAGTRLSVL.

CDR3 protein: CASSVAASGTYEQYF. The CDR3 DNA reads TGTGCCAGCAGCGTAGCCGCTAGCGGGACCTACGAGCAGTACTTC. The chain couples TRBV9 to TRBJ2-7; 9 bases fit TRBD2. The CDR3 runs 15 residues. Germline V gene lookup returns CDR1 SGDLS and CDR2 YYNGEE. Losses at the gene ends were 0 bases for V and 2 bases for J; bases not matched to a gene: 3.

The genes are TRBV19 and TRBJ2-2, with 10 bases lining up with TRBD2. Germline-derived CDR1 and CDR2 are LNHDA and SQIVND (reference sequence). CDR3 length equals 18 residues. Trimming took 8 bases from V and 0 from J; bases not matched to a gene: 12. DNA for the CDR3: TGTGCCAGTGGGGGGTATAGGACTAGCGGACCGAACACCGGGGAGCTGTTTTTT. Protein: CASGGYRTSGPNTGELFF.

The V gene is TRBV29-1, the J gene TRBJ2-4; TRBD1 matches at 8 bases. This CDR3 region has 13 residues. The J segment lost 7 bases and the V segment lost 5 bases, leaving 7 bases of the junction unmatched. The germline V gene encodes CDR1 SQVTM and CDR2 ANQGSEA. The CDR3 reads CSVKGQGANIQYF. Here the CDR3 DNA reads TGCAGCGTTAAAGGACAGGGTGCGAACATTCAGTACTTC.

CDR3 bases: TGTGCCAGCAGCTTAGTAGGCCGGCGGGACTTGGTTGAGCAGTTCTTC. It yields the protein CASSLVGRRDLVEQFF. The gene calls are TRBV7-2 and TRBJ2-1, with TRBD2 as a possible D gene (6 bases). This CDR3 spans 16 amino acids. V lost 1 base and J lost 9, with 19 bases in between. Germline V lookup: CDR1 SGHTA, CDR2 FQGNSA.

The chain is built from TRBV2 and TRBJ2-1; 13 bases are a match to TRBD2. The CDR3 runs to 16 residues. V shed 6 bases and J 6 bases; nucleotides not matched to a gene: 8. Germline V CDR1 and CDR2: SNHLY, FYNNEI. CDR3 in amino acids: CASSISTSGRFNEQFF. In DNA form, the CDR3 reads TGTGCCAGCAGCATATCGACTAGCGGGAGGTTCAATGAGCAGTTCTTC.

This CDR3 reads CASSPSGVSYEQYF. The CDR3 DNA sequence: TGCGCCAGCAGCCCTAGCGGGGTCTCCTACGAGCAGTACTTC. The chain employs TRBV5-1 and TRBJ2-7; 9 positions match TRBD2. The V and J ends lost 4 bases and 0 bases, in that order; junction bases with no gene match: 2. Germline V gene data show CDR1 as SGHRS and CDR2 as YFSETQ. The CDR3 runs 14 residues.

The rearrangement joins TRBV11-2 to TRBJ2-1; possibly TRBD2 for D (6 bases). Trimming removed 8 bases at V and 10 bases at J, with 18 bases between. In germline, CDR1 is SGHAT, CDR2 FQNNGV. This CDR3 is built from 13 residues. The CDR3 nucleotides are TGTGCCAGCCAAGCGAGGCGGGACGGGGAGCAGTTCTTC. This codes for CASQARRDGEQFF.

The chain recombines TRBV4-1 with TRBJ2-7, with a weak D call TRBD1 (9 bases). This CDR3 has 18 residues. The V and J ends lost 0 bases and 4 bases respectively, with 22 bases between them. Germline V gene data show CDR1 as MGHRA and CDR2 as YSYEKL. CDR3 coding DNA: TGCGCCAGCAGCCAAGAGGGGACGGGAGGGACAGGGTTTTACGAGCAGTACTTC. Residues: CASSQEGTGGTGFYEQYF.

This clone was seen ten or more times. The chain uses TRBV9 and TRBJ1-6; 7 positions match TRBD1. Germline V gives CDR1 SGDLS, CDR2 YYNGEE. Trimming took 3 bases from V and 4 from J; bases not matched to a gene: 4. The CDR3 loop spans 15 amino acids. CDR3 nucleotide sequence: TGTGCCAGCAGCGGGGGACAGAGATATAATTCACCCCTCCACTTT. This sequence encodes CASSGGQRYNSPLHF.